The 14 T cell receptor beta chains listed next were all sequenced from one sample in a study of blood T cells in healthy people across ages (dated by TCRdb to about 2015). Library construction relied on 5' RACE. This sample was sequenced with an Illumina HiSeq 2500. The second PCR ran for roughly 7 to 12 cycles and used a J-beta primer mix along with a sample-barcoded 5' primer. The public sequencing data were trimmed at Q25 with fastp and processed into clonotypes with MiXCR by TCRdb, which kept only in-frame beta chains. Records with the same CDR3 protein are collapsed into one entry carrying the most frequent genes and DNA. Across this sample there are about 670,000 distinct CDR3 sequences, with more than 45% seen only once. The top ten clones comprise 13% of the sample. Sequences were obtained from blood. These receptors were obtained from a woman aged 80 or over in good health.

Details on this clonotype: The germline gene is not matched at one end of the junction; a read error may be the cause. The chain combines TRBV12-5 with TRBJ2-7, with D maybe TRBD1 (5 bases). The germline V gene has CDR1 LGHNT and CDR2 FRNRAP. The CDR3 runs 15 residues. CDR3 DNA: TGTGCTAGTGCCCCGGCCTGGGGCAATCGGAATGAGCGGTACTTC. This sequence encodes CASAPAWGNRNERYF. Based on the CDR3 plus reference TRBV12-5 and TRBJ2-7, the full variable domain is DARVTQTPRHKVTEMGQEVTMRCQPILGHNTVFWYRQTMMQGLELLAYFRNRAPLDDSGMPKDRFSAEMPDATLATLKIQPSEPRDSAVYFCASAPAWGNRNERYFGPGTRLTVT.

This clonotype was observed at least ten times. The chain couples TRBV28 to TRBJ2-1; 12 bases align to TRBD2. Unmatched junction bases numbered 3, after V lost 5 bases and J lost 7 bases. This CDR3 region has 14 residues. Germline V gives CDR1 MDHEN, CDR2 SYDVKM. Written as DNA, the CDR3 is TGTGCCAGCAGTCCTAGCGGGGGGGCGAATGAGCAGTTCTTC. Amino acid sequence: CASSPSGGANEQFF. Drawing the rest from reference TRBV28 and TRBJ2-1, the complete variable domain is DVKVTQSSRYLVKRTGEKVFLECVQDMDHENMFWYRQDPGLGLRLIYFSYDVKMKEKGDIPEGYSVSREKKERFSLILESASTNQTSMYLCASSPSGGANEQFFGPGTRLTVL.

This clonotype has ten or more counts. The CDR3 DNA reads TGTGCCAGCAGCCCCTCCCTCTACACTGAAGCTTTCTTT. This encodes CASSPSLYTEAFF. The chain combines TRBV7-2 with TRBJ1-1, with D unclear. The CDR3 length is 13 residues. Trimming removed 5 bases at V and 3 bases at J, with 10 bases between. The germline V gene encodes CDR1 SGHTA and CDR2 FQGNSA.

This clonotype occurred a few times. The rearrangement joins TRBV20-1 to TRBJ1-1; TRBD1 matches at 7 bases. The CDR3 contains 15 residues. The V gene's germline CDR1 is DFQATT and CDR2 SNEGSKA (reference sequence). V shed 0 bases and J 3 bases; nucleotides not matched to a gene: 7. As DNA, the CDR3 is TGCAGTGCTAGAGATAGAAGGCAGGGGGACACTGAAGCTTTCTTT. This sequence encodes CSARDRRQGDTEAFF.

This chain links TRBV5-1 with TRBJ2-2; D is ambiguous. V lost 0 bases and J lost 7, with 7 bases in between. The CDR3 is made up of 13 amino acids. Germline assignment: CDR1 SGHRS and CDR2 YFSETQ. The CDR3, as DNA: TGCGCCAGCAGCTTGGACCGCGGCGGGGAGCTGTTTTTT. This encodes CASSLDRGGELFF.

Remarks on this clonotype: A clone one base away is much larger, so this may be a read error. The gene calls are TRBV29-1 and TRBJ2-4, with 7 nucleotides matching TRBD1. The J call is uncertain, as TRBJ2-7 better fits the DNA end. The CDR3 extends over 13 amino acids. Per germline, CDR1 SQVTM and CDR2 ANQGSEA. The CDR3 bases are TGCAGCGTTGGGGGACAGTACTCCTACGAGCAGTACTTC. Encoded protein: CSVGGQYSYEQYF.

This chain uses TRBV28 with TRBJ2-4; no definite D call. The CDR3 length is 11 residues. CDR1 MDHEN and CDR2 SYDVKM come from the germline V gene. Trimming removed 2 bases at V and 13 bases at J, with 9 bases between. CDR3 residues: CASSLVPEQYF. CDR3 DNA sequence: TGTGCCAGCAGTTTAGTTCCTGAGCAGTACTTC.

The CDR3 DNA reads TGCAGTGCTAGAGATTTGATCGGGCAGGGGGCGGGTGAAGCTTTCTTT. This encodes CSARDLIGQGAGEAFF. The V call is TRBV20-1, the J call TRBJ1-1, with 8 bases lining up with TRBD1. The CDR3 loop spans 16 amino acids. The V and J ends lost 0 bases and 7 bases, in that order; junction bases with no gene match: 13. CDR1 is DFQATT and CDR2 is SNEGSKA in the germline V gene (reference sequence).

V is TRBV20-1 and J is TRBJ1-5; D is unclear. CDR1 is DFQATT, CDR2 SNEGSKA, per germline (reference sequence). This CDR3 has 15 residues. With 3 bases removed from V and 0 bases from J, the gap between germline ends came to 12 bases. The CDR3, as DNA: TGCAGTGCTAGCCCGGCTTTCGGTAGCAATCAGCCCCAGCATTTT. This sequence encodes CSASPAFGSNQPQHF.

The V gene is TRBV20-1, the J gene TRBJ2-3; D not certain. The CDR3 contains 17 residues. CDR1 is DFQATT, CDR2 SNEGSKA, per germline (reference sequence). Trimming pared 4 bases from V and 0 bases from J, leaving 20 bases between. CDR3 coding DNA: TGCAGTGCTATCGAACCCACTCTTACATCAAGCACAGATACGCAGTATTTT. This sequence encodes CSAIEPTLTSSTDTQYF.

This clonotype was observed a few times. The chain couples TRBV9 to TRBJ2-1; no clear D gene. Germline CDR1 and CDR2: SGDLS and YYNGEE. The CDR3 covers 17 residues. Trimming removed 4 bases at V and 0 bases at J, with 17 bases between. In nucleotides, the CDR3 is TGTGCCAGCAGCCCTAGAAGGGATGGGGTCTCCTACAATGAGCAGTTCTTC. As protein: CASSPRRDGVSYNEQFF. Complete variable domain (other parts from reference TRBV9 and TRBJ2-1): DSGVTQTPKHLITATGQRVTLRCSPRSGDLSVYWYQQSLDQGLQFLIQYYNGEERAKGNILERFSAQQFPDLHSELNLSSLELGDSALYFCASSPRRDGVSYNEQFFGPGTRLTVL.

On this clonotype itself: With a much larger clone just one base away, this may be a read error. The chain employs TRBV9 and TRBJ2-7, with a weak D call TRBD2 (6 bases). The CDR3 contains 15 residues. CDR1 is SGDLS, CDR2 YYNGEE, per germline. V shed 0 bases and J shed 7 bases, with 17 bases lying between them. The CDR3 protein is CASSVGAGPYNEQYF. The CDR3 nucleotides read TGTGCCAGCAGCGTAGGGGCGGGGCCTTACAATGAGCAGTACTTC.

CDR3 region: CASSELPGTGKNEQFF. CDR3 DNA: TGTGCCAGCAGTGAATTGCCCGGGACAGGGAAAAATGAGCAGTTCTTC. The chain is built from TRBV6-1 and TRBJ2-1; 9 positions agree with TRBD1. The germline CDR1 and CDR2 sequences are MNHNS and SASEGT. V shed 2 bases and J 7 bases; nucleotides not matched to a gene: 9. The CDR3 spans 16 residues.

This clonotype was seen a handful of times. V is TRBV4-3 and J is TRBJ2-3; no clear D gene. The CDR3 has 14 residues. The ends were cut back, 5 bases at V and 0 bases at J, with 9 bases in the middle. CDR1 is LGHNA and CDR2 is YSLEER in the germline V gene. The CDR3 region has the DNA TGCGCCAGCAGCACCGGCCTGAGCACAGATACGCAGTATTTT. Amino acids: CASSTGLSTDTQYF.